These 21 T cell receptor beta chains were all obtained from the same sample, sequenced in a study of blood T cell repertoires in COVID-19. The assay was immunoSEQ multiplex PCR, and TCRdb's table has in-frame clones only and misses some. Of roughly 28,000 clones listed, around 90% are singletons. The sample was peripheral blood. These receptors all come from a human donor in a cohort sampled during active COVID-19.

The chain couples TRBV28 to TRBJ1-5; weak D call: TRBD1 (5 bases). This CDR3 contains 12 residues. V lost 9 bases to trimming and J lost 7 bases, with 13 bases between them. Germline V gene lookup returns CDR1 MDHEN and CDR2 SYDVKM. DNA of the CDR3: TGTGCCAGTGCCAGGTCAGGGCAGCCCCAGCATTTT. This codes for CASARSGQPQHF.

The gene calls are TRBV29-1 and TRBJ2-2; a weak D match, TRBD1 (5 bases). Germline V CDR1 and CDR2: SQVTM, ANQGSEA. V lost 0 bases, J lost 6 bases, and 14 bases lay in between. The CDR3 has 15 amino acids. The CDR3 nucleotides are TGCAGCGTTGAAGATCGCCAGGGCGGACCCGGGGAGCTGTTTTTT. As protein: CSVEDRQGGPGELFF.

The genes are TRBV5-1 and TRBJ2-7; D possibly corresponds to TRBD2 (6 bases). Germline-derived CDR1 and CDR2 are SGHRS and YFSETQ. The CDR3 spans 15 residues. With 4 bases removed from V and 1 base from J, the gap between germline ends came to 15 bases. The CDR3 spells CASSGGRSSSYEQYF. The CDR3 nucleotides read TGCGCCAGCAGCGGGGGGAGGTCCTCTTCCTACGAGCAGTACTTC.

The chain is built from TRBV5-1 and TRBJ2-3, with unresolved D. Germline CDR1 reads SGHRS; CDR2 reads YFSETQ. Trimming took 5 bases from V and 2 from J, leaving 12 bases between them. The CDR3 extends over 14 amino acids. The CDR3 protein is CASRQTELTDTQYF. The CDR3 DNA follows: TGCGCCAGCAGACAGACGGAACTCACAGATACGCAGTATTTT. The whole variable domain, filled in from reference TRBV5-1 and TRBJ2-3, reads KAGVTQTPRYLIKTRGQQVTLSCSPISGHRSVSWYQQTPGQGLQFLFEYFSETQRNKGNFPGRFSGRQFSNSRSEMNVSTLELGDSALYLCASRQTELTDTQYFGPGTRLTVL.

The V and J genes are TRBV21-1 and TRBJ2-3; the tabulated D call, TRBD1, remains unverified against the DNA. TRBV21-1 is assigned pseudogene status. The CDR3 is made up of 18 amino acids. The CDR3 sequence is CASRTGTGRRWSTDTQYF. The CDR3 nucleotides are TGTGCCAGCCGGACTGGGACAGGGAGGAGATGGAGCACAGATACGCAGTATTTT.

This rearrangement joins TRBV2 to TRBJ2-3, with D tentatively TRBD1 (5 bases). Germline CDR1 reads SNHLY; CDR2 reads FYNNEI. CDR3 size: 14 residues. The V end was cut by 2 bases, the J end by 3 bases, with 9 bases between. DNA for the CDR3: TGTGCCAGCAGTGAAAGCAGGGTGACAGATACGCAGTATTTT. Translated: CASSESRVTDTQYF.

The V call is TRBV5-1, the J call TRBJ2-5; 8 nucleotides align to TRBD2. The CDR3 totals 16 residues. Germline V gene data show CDR1 as SGHRS and CDR2 as YFSETQ. V shed 0 bases, J shed 1 base, and the junction held 5 bases outside the gene matches. The CDR3 coding sequence is TGCGCCAGCAGCTTGGTTGGTAGCGGGATCCAAGAGACCCAGTACTTC. It translates to CASSLVGSGIQETQYF.

The sample holds one count of this clone. V usage is TRBV27 and J usage is TRBJ2-3, with D perhaps matching TRBD2 (6 bases). Germline values: CDR1 MNHEY, CDR2 SMNVEV (reference sequence). V dropped 4 bases and J dropped 2 bases, with 22 bases sitting between them. The length of the CDR3 is 18 residues. For the CDR3, the DNA is TGTGCCAGCAGTTCGAGGCGACCACGACTAGGGGTCACAGATACGCAGTATTTT. It translates to CASSSRRPRLGVTDTQYF.

The chain links TRBV27 to TRBJ2-1; 10 nucleotides agree with TRBD1. Germline V gene sequence: CDR1 MNHEY, CDR2 SMNVEV (reference sequence). J gave up 3 bases and V 5 bases, and 4 bases lay outside the gene matches. The CDR3 covers 15 residues. The CDR3 nucleotides are TGTGCCAGCAGTCCCCGGGACAGGGGCTACAATGAGCAGTTCTTC. It specifies CASSPRDRGYNEQFF.

The rearrangement joins TRBV6-5 to TRBJ2-1; 13 bases map to TRBD2. Germline V gene lookup returns CDR1 MNHEY and CDR2 SVGAGI. This CDR3 is 16 amino acids long. V lost 4 bases and J lost 3; bases outside the gene matches: 3. The CDR3 loop is CASSSGTSGDYNEQFF. Here the CDR3 DNA reads TGTGCCAGCAGTTCAGGGACTAGCGGGGACTACAATGAGCAGTTCTTC.

The chain links TRBV6-6 to TRBJ1-5; a weak D match, TRBD1 (6 bases). Trimming left V 0 bases short and J 7 bases short, with 13 bases between. The CDR3 sequence is 15 residues long. Germline CDR1 and CDR2: MNHNY and SVGAGI (reference sequence). CDR3 loop: CASSYSGGRGQPQHF. The CDR3 DNA sequence: TGTGCCAGCAGTTACTCAGGGGGTAGAGGACAGCCCCAGCATTTT.

This clone was observed a few times. The CDR3 sequence is CASSQWAGEGNQPQHF. In DNA, the CDR3 is TGTGCCAGCAGTCAGTGGGCAGGGGAAGGCAATCAGCCCCAGCATTTT. This sequence joins TRBV28 and TRBJ1-5; D is possibly TRBD1 (6 bases). The CDR3 has 16 amino acids. The germline gives CDR1 MDHEN, CDR2 SYDVKM. Trimming took off 5 bases at V and 2 bases at J, with 16 bases between the two ends.

The CDR3 region is CASSMNMNTEAFF. CDR3 nucleotides: TGTGCCAGCAGTATGAACATGAACACTGAAGCTTTCTTT. The chain uses TRBV12-3 or TRBV12-4 and TRBJ1-1; D remains ambiguous. V lost 5 bases and J lost 0, with 7 bases in between. The CDR3 has 13 amino acids.

CDR3 residues: CASSLLDRTYEQYF. The CDR3 region has the DNA TGTGCCAGCAGCCTCTTGGACAGGACCTACGAGCAGTACTTC. This chain joins TRBV14 and TRBJ2-7; TRBD1 aligns across 7 bases. The CDR3 has 14 amino acids. Germline CDR1 reads SGHDN; CDR2 reads FVKESK. V was pared by 4 bases and J by 2 bases, with 5 bases of the junction left unmatched. Complete variable domain (other parts from reference TRBV14 and TRBJ2-7): EAGVTQFPSHSVIEKGQTVTLRCDPISGHDNLYWYRRVMGKEIKFLLHFVKESKQDESGMPNNRFLAERTGGTYSTLKVQPAELEDSGVYFCASSLLDRTYEQYFGPGTRLTVT.

This sequence joins TRBV7-9 and TRBJ2-3; the D gene is possibly TRBD2 (5 bases). V lost 5 bases to trimming and J lost 1 base, with 10 bases between them. CDR1 and CDR2 (germline): SEHNR, FQNEAQ (reference sequence). This CDR3 has 14 residues. The CDR3 DNA sequence: TGTGCCAGCAGCCAGTCCGGGGGCACAGATACGCAGTATTTT. It is translated as CASSQSGGTDTQYF. Full variable domain (missing parts from reference TRBV7-9 and TRBJ2-3): DTGVSQNPRHKITKRGQNVTFRCDPISEHNRLYWYRQTLGQGPEFLTYFQNEAQLEKSRLLSDRFSAERPKGSFSTLEIQRTEQGDSAMYLCASSQSGGTDTQYFGPGTRLTVL.

The J gene is TRBJ2-2, the V gene TRBV9, with 9 bases fitting TRBD2. Germline values: CDR1 SGDLS, CDR2 YYNGEE. CDR3 length: 18 residues. V trimming: 3 bases; J trimming: 4 bases; junction bases outside the gene matches: 13. The CDR3 loop reads CASSGDGAGGFSTGELFF. Here the CDR3 DNA reads TGTGCCAGCAGCGGCGACGGAGCGGGAGGATTCAGCACCGGGGAGCTGTTTTTT.

The V and J genes are TRBV6-6 and TRBJ1-6; D is ambiguous. Deletions cut 0 bases from V and 8 bases from J, with 14 bases between. CDR1 is MNHNY, CDR2 SVGAGI, per germline (reference sequence). CDR3 length equals 16 residues. CDR3 loop: CASSYSAADKYSPLHF. CDR3 in DNA: TGTGCCAGCAGTTACTCCGCGGCCGATAAGTATTCACCCCTCCACTTT.

The chain is built from TRBV4-1 and TRBJ1-1; D is possibly TRBD1 (6 bases). The V end lost 3 bases, the J end lost 4 bases, and 9 bases lay between the germline ends. Germline V gene sequence: CDR1 MGHRA, CDR2 YSYEKL. This CDR3 is built from 13 residues. The CDR3 DNA reads as TGCGCCAGCAGCCAGGGGGCGGGCACTGAAGCTTTCTTT. Encoded protein: CASSQGAGTEAFF.

The V gene is TRBV15, the J gene TRBJ2-5, with 12 positions matching TRBD2. J gave up 1 base and V 0 bases, and 3 bases lay outside the gene matches. CDR1 and CDR2 from the germline V gene are LNHNV and YYDKDF (reference sequence). CDR3 length equals 17 residues. The CDR3 region has the DNA TGTGCCACCAGCAGAGATGGACTAGCGGGGTTCCAAGAGACCCAGTACTTC. This encodes CATSRDGLAGFQETQYF.

The V call is TRBV20-1, the J call TRBJ1-2; 8 nucleotides line up with TRBD1. The length of the CDR3 is 14 residues. Germline assignment: CDR1 DFQATT and CDR2 SNEGSKA (reference sequence). J lost 5 bases, V lost 3 bases, and 8 bases had no gene match. CDR3 sequence reads: CSASSGGEEYGYTF. CDR3 coding DNA: TGCAGTGCTAGTTCAGGGGGCGAGGAATATGGCTACACCTTC.

The sample holds a few counts of this clone. The V and J genes are TRBV6-6 and TRBJ2-3; D is unresolved. The V end was cut by 6 bases, the J end by 2 bases, with 9 bases between. The germline V gene has CDR1 MNHNY and CDR2 SVGAGI (reference sequence). This CDR3 spans 13 amino acids. The CDR3 is CASRGLITDTQYF. CDR3 in DNA: TGTGCCAGCAGGGGCTTAATCACAGATACGCAGTATTTT.